This TCR beta chain was sequenced in a study of T cells after yellow fever vaccination. At the level of the study: Fractions low in cell number were prepared with SMART-Seq v4 Ultra Low Input.

This CDR3 is built from 18 residues. CDR1 is LGHNA, CDR2 YSLEER, per germline. Trimming removed 0 bases from V and 1 base from J, with 19 bases in between. This clonotype was observed at least ten times. As yet, its antigen is unknown. TCRdb re-called the 5' RACE reads with MiXCR, one entry per CDR3 protein. The table shows about 510,000 distinct CDR3 sequences, with just over 20% occurring only once. Study conclusions and caveats: Highly abundant clonotypes carried over from the bulk population could end up in FACS-sorted repertoires as contaminants. Post-booster reappearance was seen for most primary-vaccination clones (roughly 96% CD4, around 89% CD8).

Sequenced material: PBMCs, taken approximately 22 days after the first yellow fever vaccination. The source is a young man who received the YFV17D yellow fever vaccine. The chain is built from TRBV4-3 and TRBJ2-7, with D perhaps given as TRBD1 or TRBD2 (5 bases each). DNA of the CDR3: TGCGCCAGCAGCCAAGATTTAATTACCGGGACGGCTTCCTACGAGCAGTACTTC. It translates to CASSQDLITGTASYEQYF.